Detailed here is one TCR beta chain. Its cognate antigen is unknown. Primers: 60 Vbeta forward and 13 Jbeta reverse. Clones were read by immunoSEQ multiplex PCR, and TCRdb kept only the in-frame ones, dropping some. The sample has fewer than 150,000 clones; 74% are singletons. This sample stems from a study of cytomegalovirus exposure and HLA in healthy donors. Study information: Unique TCRs from HLA-typed donors, roughly 89 million of them, were held in an early data release. General study results and limits: TCR beta V- and J-gene trimming was later associated with a missense DCLRE1C variant. The listing of 150 to 200 TCR beta chains classed them as cytomegalovirus-associated.

Trimming removed 1 base at V and 5 bases at J, with 18 bases between. The CDR3 consists of 16 residues. Germline V gene sequence: CDR1 SGHDT, CDR2 YYEEEE. This chain connects TRBV5-6 to TRBJ2-5; maybe TRBD1 (6 bases). This clonotype was obtained from a woman between 45 and 60 years old in good health and CMV-seropositive. Sequenced input: PBMCs. The CDR3 sequence: CASSLILQGREETQYF. CDR3 in DNA: TGTGCCAGCAGCTTGATTTTACAGGGACGAGAGGAGACCCAGTACTTC.